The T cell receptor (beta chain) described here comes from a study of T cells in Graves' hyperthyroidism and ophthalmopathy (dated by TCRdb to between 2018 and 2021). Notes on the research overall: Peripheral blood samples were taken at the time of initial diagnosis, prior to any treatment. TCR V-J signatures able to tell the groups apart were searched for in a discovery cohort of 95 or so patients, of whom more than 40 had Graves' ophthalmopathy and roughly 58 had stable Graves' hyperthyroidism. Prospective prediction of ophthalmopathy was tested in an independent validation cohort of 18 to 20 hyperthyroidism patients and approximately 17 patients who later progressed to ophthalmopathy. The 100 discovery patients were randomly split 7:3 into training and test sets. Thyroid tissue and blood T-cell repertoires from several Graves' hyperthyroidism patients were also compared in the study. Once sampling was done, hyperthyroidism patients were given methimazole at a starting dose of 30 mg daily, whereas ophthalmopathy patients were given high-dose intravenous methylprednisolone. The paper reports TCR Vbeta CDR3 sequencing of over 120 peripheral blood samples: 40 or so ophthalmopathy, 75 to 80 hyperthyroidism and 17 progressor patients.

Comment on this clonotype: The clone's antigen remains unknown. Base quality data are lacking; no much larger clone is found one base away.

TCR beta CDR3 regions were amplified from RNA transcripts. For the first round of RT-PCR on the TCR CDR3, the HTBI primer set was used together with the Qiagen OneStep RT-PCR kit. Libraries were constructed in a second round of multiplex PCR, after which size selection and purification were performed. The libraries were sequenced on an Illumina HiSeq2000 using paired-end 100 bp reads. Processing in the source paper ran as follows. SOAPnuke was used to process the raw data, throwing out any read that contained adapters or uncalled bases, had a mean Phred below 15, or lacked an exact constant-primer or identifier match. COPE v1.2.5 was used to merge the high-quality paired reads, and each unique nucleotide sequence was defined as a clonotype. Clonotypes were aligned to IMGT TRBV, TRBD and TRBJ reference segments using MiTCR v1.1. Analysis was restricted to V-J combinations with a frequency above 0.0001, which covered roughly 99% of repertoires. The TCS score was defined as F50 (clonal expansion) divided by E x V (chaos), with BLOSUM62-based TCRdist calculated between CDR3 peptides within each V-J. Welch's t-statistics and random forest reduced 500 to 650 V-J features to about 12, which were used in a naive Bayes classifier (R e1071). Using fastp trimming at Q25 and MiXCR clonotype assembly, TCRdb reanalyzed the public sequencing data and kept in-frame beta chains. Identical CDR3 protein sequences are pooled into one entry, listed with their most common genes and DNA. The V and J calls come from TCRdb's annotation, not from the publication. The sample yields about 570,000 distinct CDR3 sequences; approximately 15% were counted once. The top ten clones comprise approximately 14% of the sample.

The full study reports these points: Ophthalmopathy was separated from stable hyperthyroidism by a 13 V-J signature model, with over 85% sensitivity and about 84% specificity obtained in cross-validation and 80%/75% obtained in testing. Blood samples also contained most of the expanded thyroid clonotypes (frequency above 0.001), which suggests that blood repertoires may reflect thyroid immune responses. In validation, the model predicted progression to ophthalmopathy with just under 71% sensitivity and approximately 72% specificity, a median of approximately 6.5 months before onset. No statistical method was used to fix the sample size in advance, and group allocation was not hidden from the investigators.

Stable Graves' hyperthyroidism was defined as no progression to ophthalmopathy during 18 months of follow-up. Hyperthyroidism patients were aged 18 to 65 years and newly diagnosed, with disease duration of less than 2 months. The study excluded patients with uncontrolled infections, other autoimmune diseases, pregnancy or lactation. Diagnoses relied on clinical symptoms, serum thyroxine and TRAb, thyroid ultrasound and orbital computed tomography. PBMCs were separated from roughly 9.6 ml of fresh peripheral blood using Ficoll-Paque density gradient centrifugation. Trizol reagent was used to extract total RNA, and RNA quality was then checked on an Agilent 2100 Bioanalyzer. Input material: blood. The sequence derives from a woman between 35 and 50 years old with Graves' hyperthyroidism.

The DNA sequence is TGCAGTGCTAGAGAGCGGGGCCATACCTACGAGCAGTACTTC. This sequence encodes CSARERGHTYEQYF. The rearranged chain carries TRBV20-1 and TRBJ2-7; the D segment could be TRBD2, given 6 matching bases. As encoded in the germline V gene (reference sequence), CDR1 is DFQATT while CDR2 is SNEGSKA. The CDR3 goes from the cysteine to the phenylalanine over 14 residues. The CDR3 DNA has 42 bases and is translated from base 1. The V end loses 0 bases and the J end loses 2 bases, and a stretch of 11 bases separates them.